This is a list of T cell receptor beta chains from one sample in a study of T-cell reconstitution after alpha-beta-depleted transplantation in children. One entry per CDR3 protein, called by TCRdb with MiXCR from the PCR reads. This table holds a few hundred thousand distinct CDR3 sequences, more than 9% found once. The specimen comprised PBMCs from the stem cell graft donor, sampled from the stem cell graft. Every receptor here comes from a human donor who donated a stem cell graft to a child with SCID. Both conserved end residues are part of each CDR3. D genes are given only for firm matches. Size values are once, few and many counts, or a class for expanded clones, and some rows have none.

TRBV7-8	few	TRBJ2-5	TRBD2	CASSLDLAGVQETQYF	TGTGCCAGCAGCTTAGACCTAGCGGGGGTACAAGAGACCCAGTACTTC
TRBV5-1	few	TRBJ2-7	-	CASSLGSGQQHYEQYF	TGCGCCAGCAGCTTGGGTTCCGGGCAGCAGCACTACGAGCAGTACTTC
TRBV6-5	few	TRBJ2-2	-	CASNLRSGNTGELFF	TGTGCCAGCAACCTCCGTTCGGGAAACACCGGGGAGCTGTTTTTT
TRBV19	-	TRBJ1-2	-	CASSPRRQTANYGYTF	TGTGCCAGTAGCCCCCGCCGCCAAACTGCTAACTATGGCTACACCTTC
TRBV10-3	-	TRBJ2-1	TRBD1	CAISGTGGTYNEQFF	TGTGCCATCAGTGGGACAGGGGGCACCTACAATGAGCAGTTCTTC
TRBV12-3/TRBV12-4	many	TRBJ2-5	TRBD2	CASSSSLAGQETQYF	TGTGCCAGCAGTTCCTCCCTAGCGGGCCAAGAGACCCAGTACTTC
TRBV9	many	TRBJ2-1	-	CASSAQNNEQFF	TGTGCCAGCAGCGCTCAGAACAATGAGCAGTTCTTC
TRBV5-6	-	TRBJ2-3	TRBD2	CASSSGLAGGDTQYF	TGTGCCAGCAGTTCGGGACTAGCGGGGGGAGATACGCAGTATTTT
TRBV10-3	-	TRBJ2-5	-	CAISPSPAGETQYF	TGTGCCATCAGTCCGTCCCCGGCGGGGGAGACCCAGTACTTC
TRBV18	few	TRBJ2-5	-	CASSPPGSAGETQYF	TGTGCCAGCTCACCCCCGGGCTCTGCTGGGGAGACCCAGTACTTC
TRBV7-3	-	TRBJ2-3	-	CASGTDLNTDTQYF	TGTGCCAGCGGGACGGACTTAAACACAGATACGCAGTATTTT
TRBV7-9	few	TRBJ2-7	-	CASSRGTTGPYEQYF	TGTGCCAGCAGCCGAGGGACAACCGGGCCCTACGAGCAGTACTTC
TRBV27	-	TRBJ2-3	-	CASSLDSTFDTQYF	TGTGCCAGCAGTTTGGACTCAACGTTTGATACGCAGTATTTT
TRBV10-3	few	TRBJ2-3	TRBD1	CAISDGRTGGVDTQYF	TGTGCCATCAGTGACGGTAGGACAGGCGGAGTAGATACGCAGTATTTT
TRBV20-1	few	TRBJ1-4	-	CSAGDGGVGAREKLFF	TGCAGTGCGGGGGATGGGGGAGTCGGAGCAAGGGAAAAACTGTTTTTT
TRBV7-2	-	TRBJ2-3	-	CASSLGEVGADTQYF	TGTGCCAGCAGCTTAGGGGAGGTGGGGGCAGATACGCAGTATTTT
TRBV19	few	TRBJ2-1	-	CASSIDQAGSYNEQFF	TGTGCCAGTAGTATAGATCAGGCAGGGTCCTACAATGAGCAGTTCTTC
TRBV7-9	many	TRBJ2-7	-	CASSTYGNYEQYF	TGTGCCAGCAGCACTTACGGGAATTACGAGCAGTACTTC
TRBV6-5	many	TRBJ1-2	-	CASTTDSNYGYTF	TGTGCCAGCACTACAGACAGCAACTATGGCTACACCTTC
TRBV15	-	TRBJ1-6	TRBD1	CATSRDRDRDNSPLHF	TGTGCCACCAGCAGAGATCGGGACAGGGATAATTCACCCCTCCACTTT
TRBV6-5	few	TRBJ2-2	-	CASSYNPDTTGELFF	TGTGCCAGCAGTTACAACCCAGATACCACCGGGGAGCTGTTTTTT
TRBV6-2/TRBV6-3	many	TRBJ1-5	-	CASSQNGIYDQPQHF	TGTGCCAGCAGCCAAAACGGGATCTATGATCAGCCCCAGCATTTT
TRBV5-5	many	TRBJ2-2	-	CASSFDGYTGELFF	TGTGCCAGCAGTTTCGATGGGTACACCGGGGAGCTGTTTTTT
TRBV7-9	-	TRBJ2-2	-	CASSPLDRTGELFF	TGTGCCAGCAGCCCGCTGGACAGAACCGGGGAGCTGTTTTTT
TRBV5-1	many	TRBJ1-2	TRBD1	CASSLDAGGYGYTF	TGCGCCAGCAGCTTGGACGCAGGGGGGTATGGCTACACCTTC
TRBV12-3/TRBV12-4	-	TRBJ1-2	-	CASRRDRGYTF	TGTGCCAGCAGGCGAGACCGGGGATACACCTTC
TRBV29-1	few	TRBJ1-1	TRBD1	CSVTRQGNTEAFF	TGCAGCGTGACCCGACAGGGTAACACTGAAGCTTTCTTT
TRBV29-1	few	TRBJ2-2	TRBD1	CSGGQGATGELFF	TGCAGCGGGGGACAGGGGGCCACCGGGGAGCTGTTTTTT
TRBV7-9	many	TRBJ2-5	TRBD1	CASSGTDQETQYF	TGTGCCAGCAGCGGGACAGATCAAGAGACCCAGTACTTC
TRBV19	-	TRBJ2-1	-	CASRYDRSTYNEQFF	TGTGCCAGTAGATACGACAGGAGTACCTACAATGAGCAGTTCTTC
TRBV5-1	many	TRBJ2-1	TRBD1	CASSPLRTGYNEQFF	TGCGCCAGCAGCCCACTCCGGACAGGTTACAATGAGCAGTTCTTC
TRBV2	many	TRBJ1-6	TRBD1	CASSVTGGSAPLHF	TGTGCCAGCAGCGTGACAGGGGGCTCGGCACCCCTCCACTTT
TRBV18	few	TRBJ2-3	-	CASSPGLGATDTQYF	TGTGCCAGCTCACCAGGTCTAGGGGCCACAGATACGCAGTATTTT
TRBV7-9	-	TRBJ2-7	TRBD1	CASSARQGSNEQYF	TGTGCCAGCAGCGCCCGACAGGGGAGCAACGAGCAGTACTTC
TRBV20-1	few	TRBJ1-3	-	CSARDRSNTQRLYF	TGCAGTGCTAGAGATCGGAGTAATACCCAGAGACTATATTTT
TRBV5-5	-	TRBJ2-7	-	CASSLVNAYEQYF	TGTGCCAGCAGCTTGGTTAACGCCTACGAGCAGTACTTC
TRBV5-1	many	TRBJ2-4	TRBD2	CASSLRGGVDIQYF	TGCGCCAGCAGCCTCCGCGGGGGGGTTGACATTCAGTACTTC
TRBV29-1	-	TRBJ1-2	TRBD1	CSVEDRAGYTF	TGCAGCGTCGAGGACAGGGCTGGCTACACCTTC
TRBV20-1	few	TRBJ2-5	TRBD2	CSARSSGGRGETQYF	TGCAGTGCTAGGTCTAGCGGGGGGAGGGGAGAGACCCAGTACTTC
TRBV7-2	-	TRBJ2-5	TRBD1	CASSWDREETQYF	TGTGCCAGCAGCTGGGACAGGGAAGAGACCCAGTACTTC
TRBV5-5	many	TRBJ2-1	-	CASSSLAGYNEQFF	TGTGCCAGCAGCTCCTTGGCAGGGTACAATGAGCAGTTCTTC
TRBV10-1	few	TRBJ2-1	-	CASSESGYNEQFF	TGCGCCAGCAGTGAGTCGGGTTACAATGAGCAGTTCTTC
TRBV2	few	TRBJ2-7	-	CASSEGVIQQYF	TGTGCCAGCAGCGAAGGGGTAATACAGCAGTACTTC
TRBV5-1	-	TRBJ1-6	-	CASSWSVESPLHF	TGCGCCAGCAGCTGGTCCGTCGAGTCACCCCTCCACTTT
TRBV20-1	-	TRBJ2-1	-	CSARTSWADSYNEQFF	TGCAGTGCTAGAACGTCGTGGGCGGACTCCTACAATGAGCAGTTCTTC
TRBV27	few	TRBJ2-1	-	CASSPSGPVNEQFF	TGTGCCAGCAGTCCATCCGGACCGGTCAATGAGCAGTTCTTC
TRBV20-1	-	TRBJ2-2	-	CSARQWGDRVAGELFF	TGCAGTGCTAGGCAGTGGGGGGATCGCGTCGCCGGGGAGCTGTTTTTT
TRBV5-1	-	TRBJ1-4	TRBD1	CASSLEGGSNEKLFF	TGCGCCAGCAGCTTGGAAGGGGGCTCTAATGAAAAACTGTTTTTT
TRBV7-3	-	TRBJ2-1	TRBD2	CASSLRLAGGDEQFF	TGTGCCAGCAGCTTACGTCTAGCGGGGGGTGATGAGCAGTTCTTC
TRBV2	many	TRBJ2-5	-	CASRESGREETQYF	TGTGCCAGCAGGGAAAGCGGCAGAGAAGAGACCCAGTACTTC
TRBV5-1	-	TRBJ2-2	-	CASSFRTENTGELFF	TGCGCCAGCAGCTTCAGGACAGAGAACACCGGGGAGCTGTTTTTT
TRBV3-1	-	TRBJ1-6	-	CASSQEYASPLHF	TGTGCCAGCAGCCAAGAATATGCCTCACCCCTCCACTTT
TRBV5-1	many	TRBJ2-7	-	CASSLEGAPYEQYF	TGCGCCAGCAGCTTGGAAGGGGCCCCCTACGAGCAGTACTTC
TRBV12-3/TRBV12-4	few	TRBJ2-5	TRBD1	CASRVTGGETQYF	TGTGCCAGCAGGGTCACAGGGGGGGAGACCCAGTACTTC
TRBV28	few	TRBJ1-6	-	CASGRVYNSPLHF	TGTGCCAGCGGGCGGGTTTATAATTCACCCCTCCACTTT